One sample yielded the 3 T cell receptor beta chains listed below, sequenced in a study of blood T cell repertoires in COVID-19. Assay used: immunoSEQ multiplex PCR; TCRdb lists only in-frame clones, some missing. This sample has about 23,000 clones, with under 90% found just once. What was sequenced was peripheral blood. These receptors all stem from a woman older than 75 with acute or convalescent COVID-19.

The chain combines TRBV4-3 with TRBJ2-7; TRBD2 matches at 10 bases. CDR1 and CDR2 (germline): LGHNA, YSLEER. Germline trimming cut 0 bases from V and 3 bases from J; bases unmatched to any gene: 2. The CDR3 loop spans 15 amino acids. The CDR3 loop reads CASSQEVAGGYEQYF. The DNA for the CDR3 is TGCGCCAGCAGCCAAGAGGTAGCGGGGGGCTACGAGCAGTACTTC.

V gene TRBV7-2 combines with J gene TRBJ2-3; 12 bases match TRBD2. This CDR3 has 14 residues. Germline-derived CDR1 and CDR2 are SGHTA and FQGNSA. V shed 5 bases and J 7 bases; nucleotides not matched to a gene: 4. The CDR3 DNA sequence: TGTGCCAGCAGCCCAGGACTAGCGGGAAATACGCAGTATTTT. Translating gives CASSPGLAGNTQYF.

This clone has only a few counts. The chain couples TRBV4-1 to TRBJ1-5; 7 positions match TRBD1. From germline, CDR1 is MGHRA and CDR2 YSYEKL. V lost 1 base, J lost 0 bases, and 6 bases stayed unmatched. The CDR3 runs to 17 residues. The CDR3 DNA sequence: TGCGCCAGCAGCCAAGGGGGGGACAGACATAGCAATCAGCCCCAGCATTTT. This sequence encodes CASSQGGDRHSNQPQHF.